A selection of T cell receptor beta chains follows, all from one sample in a study of blood T cell repertoires in COVID-19. Profiled with immunoSEQ multiplex PCR; TCRdb holds only in-frame clones, not every one. In the table there are 140,000 or so clones, about 88% of which are singletons. Sequenced material: peripheral blood. The receptors come from a human donor with COVID-19, enrolled during active disease. The donor label of this sample is uncertain. Both conserved end residues are part of each CDR3. Fields, in order: clone size, J gene, D gene, V gene, CDR3 DNA, CDR3 protein. A D gene is named only where the DNA matches it firmly. A clone size is listed for some rows: how often the clone was seen (once, few, many), or a class if it is expanded.

abundance: -; j_gene: TRBJ1-4; d_gene: TRBD1; v_gene: TRBV7-9; CDR3nt: TGTGCCAGCAGCGCCGGGGGACAGGGAGTTGAAAAACTGTTTTTT; CDR3aa: CASSAGGQGVEKLFF
abundance: -; j_gene: TRBJ2-4; d_gene: -; v_gene: TRBV3-1/TRBV3-2; CDR3nt: TGTGCCAGCAGCCAAGAGCCCGGGAGCGACATTCAGTACTTC; CDR3aa: CASSQEPGSDIQYF
abundance: -; j_gene: TRBJ1-5; d_gene: -; v_gene: TRBV23-1; CDR3nt: TGCGCCAGCAGTCAATCGGTCCGTTGTGGCAACCCCCAGCATTTT; CDR3aa: CASSQSVRCGNPQHF
abundance: -; j_gene: TRBJ2-3; d_gene: TRBD2; v_gene: TRBV11-2; CDR3nt: TGTGCCAGCAGCTTAGAGGCGGGGGCAGATACGCAGTATTTT; CDR3aa: CASSLEAGADTQYF
abundance: -; j_gene: TRBJ1-1; d_gene: -; v_gene: TRBV3-1/TRBV3-2; CDR3nt: TGTGCCAGCAGCCCTTCCGGTTTGAACACTGAAGCTTTCTTT; CDR3aa: CASSPSGLNTEAFF
abundance: once; j_gene: TRBJ1-5; d_gene: TRBD1; v_gene: TRBV19; CDR3nt: TGTGCCAGTAGTACTTCCCAGGGGGAACAGCCCCAGCATTTT; CDR3aa: CASSTSQGEQPQHF
abundance: -; j_gene: TRBJ1-4; d_gene: -; v_gene: TRBV7-9; CDR3nt: TGTGCCAGCAGCTTAATAGCGACAGGAAATGAAAAACTGTTTTTT; CDR3aa: CASSLIATGNEKLFF
abundance: -; j_gene: TRBJ1-4; d_gene: -; v_gene: TRBV4-2; CDR3nt: TGTGCCAGCAGCACTCGACGGGGTTTAGAGGAAAAACTGTTTTTT; CDR3aa: CASSTRRGLEEKLFF
abundance: few; j_gene: TRBJ2-7; d_gene: TRBD1; v_gene: TRBV4-2; CDR3nt: TGTGCCAGCAGCCAAGGACAGGGGGAGGACTACGAGCAGTACTTC; CDR3aa: CASSQGQGEDYEQYF
abundance: -; j_gene: TRBJ2-7; d_gene: -; v_gene: TRBV4-1; CDR3nt: TGCGCCAGCAGCCAACCAGGGTACGAGCAGTACTTC; CDR3aa: CASSQPGYEQYF
abundance: -; j_gene: TRBJ2-6; d_gene: -; v_gene: TRBV5-6; CDR3nt: TGTGCCAGCAGCACTGGGAGCTCTGGGGCCAACGTCCTGACTTTC; CDR3aa: CASSTGSSGANVLTF
abundance: once; j_gene: TRBJ1-5; d_gene: TRBD1; v_gene: TRBV19; CDR3nt: TGTGCCAGTAGTACTCTGCAGGGGGCCCTTAGCAATCAGCCCCAGCATTTT; CDR3aa: CASSTLQGALSNQPQHF
abundance: -; j_gene: TRBJ2-1; d_gene: TRBD1; v_gene: TRBV6-5; CDR3nt: TGTGCCAGCAGTTACCTCGGGACAGGGGGCATATTCTTC; CDR3aa: CASSYLGTGGIFF
abundance: -; j_gene: TRBJ1-1; d_gene: TRBD1; v_gene: TRBV25-1; CDR3nt: TGTGCCAGCAGTGAAGCAGGGGGGAACACTGAAGCTTTCTTT; CDR3aa: CASSEAGGNTEAFF
abundance: -; j_gene: TRBJ1-3; d_gene: TRBD1; v_gene: TRBV28; CDR3nt: TGTGCCAGCAGCATGACAGGGGACGGAAACACCATATATTTT; CDR3aa: CASSMTGDGNTIYF
abundance: -; j_gene: TRBJ2-4; d_gene: -; v_gene: TRBV4-1; CDR3nt: TGCGCCAGCAGCCAGGGGCAGGAGCTAGCCAAAAACATTCAGTACTTC; CDR3aa: CASSQGQELAKNIQYF
abundance: -; j_gene: TRBJ2-7; d_gene: TRBD1; v_gene: TRBV6-5; CDR3nt: TGTGCCAGTGCCGGGACAGGGGACAACGAGCAGTACTTC; CDR3aa: CASAGTGDNEQYF
abundance: -; j_gene: TRBJ2-7; d_gene: -; v_gene: TRBV7-2; CDR3nt: TGTGCCAGCAGCTTAGTGGCTAGCGGAGGGGGCTACGAGCAGTACTTC; CDR3aa: CASSLVASGGGYEQYF
abundance: -; j_gene: TRBJ1-5; d_gene: -; v_gene: TRBV7-2; CDR3nt: TGTGCCAGCAGCTTCTCGCCAGGCAGCAATCAGCCCCAGCATTTT; CDR3aa: CASSFSPGSNQPQHF
abundance: -; j_gene: TRBJ2-5; d_gene: -; v_gene: TRBV25-1; CDR3nt: TGTGCCAGCAGTGAATTTCGGCAGGCTTCCGCGACCCAGTACTTC; CDR3aa: CASSEFRQASATQYF
abundance: -; j_gene: TRBJ2-3; d_gene: -; v_gene: TRBV5-4; CDR3nt: TGTGCCAGCAGCGCCTTATTCCAGACTGACACAGATACGCAGTATTTT; CDR3aa: CASSALFQTDTDTQYF
abundance: -; j_gene: TRBJ1-1; d_gene: TRBD1; v_gene: TRBV27; CDR3nt: TGTGCCAGCTTTAAGACAGGGGCGAACACTGAAGCTTTCTTT; CDR3aa: CASFKTGANTEAFF
abundance: -; j_gene: TRBJ1-4; d_gene: -; v_gene: TRBV30; CDR3nt: TGTGCCTGGAGTGTACTATTGGGCAGGGAACTGTTTTTT; CDR3aa: CAWSVLLGRELFF
abundance: -; j_gene: TRBJ1-2; d_gene: -; v_gene: TRBV3-1/TRBV3-2; CDR3nt: TGTGCCAGCAGCCAAGGTCCAGGGATGGGCTATGGCTACACCTTC; CDR3aa: CASSQGPGMGYGYTF
abundance: -; j_gene: TRBJ1-5; d_gene: -; v_gene: TRBV19; CDR3nt: TGTGCCAGTAGTATCGGCAGCCGGGATCAGCCCCAGCATTTT; CDR3aa: CASSIGSRDQPQHF
abundance: -; j_gene: TRBJ2-5; d_gene: -; v_gene: TRBV7-6; CDR3nt: TGTGCCAGCAGCTTGGGGGGAGGGGGCCAAGAGACCCAGTACTTC; CDR3aa: CASSLGGGGQETQYF
abundance: once; j_gene: TRBJ1-5; d_gene: -; v_gene: TRBV7-9; CDR3nt: TGTGCCAGCAGCCCTCGGCGATTTATAGCAAATCAGCCCCAGCATTTT; CDR3aa: CASSPRRFIANQPQHF
abundance: -; j_gene: TRBJ1-1; d_gene: -; v_gene: TRBV7-2; CDR3nt: TGTGCCAGCAGCTTCACTCACCCGACAACTCGGGGCACTGAAGCTTTCTTT; CDR3aa: CASSFTHPTTRGTEAFF
abundance: -; j_gene: TRBJ1-6; d_gene: -; v_gene: TRBV6-1; CDR3nt: TGTGCCAGCAGTGAAGGGGGCCCGTATAATTCACCCCTCCACTTT; CDR3aa: CASSEGGPYNSPLHF
abundance: -; j_gene: TRBJ2-1; d_gene: -; v_gene: TRBV24-1; CDR3nt: TGTGCCACCAGTGACCCCTCCTTCTCGGGGAACAATGAGCAGTTCTTC; CDR3aa: CATSDPSFSGNNEQFF
abundance: -; j_gene: TRBJ2-1; d_gene: TRBD2; v_gene: TRBV9; CDR3nt: TGTGCCAGCCGGCGGGGGGGCAACGATGAGCAGTTCTTC; CDR3aa: CASRRGGNDEQFF
abundance: -; j_gene: TRBJ2-3; d_gene: TRBD2; v_gene: TRBV5-4; CDR3nt: TGTGCCAGCAGCTCTGGACTAGCGGGGGGGCCCGGTAATACGCAGTATTTT; CDR3aa: CASSSGLAGGPGNTQYF
abundance: few; j_gene: TRBJ2-1; d_gene: -; v_gene: TRBV20-1; CDR3nt: TGCAGTGCTTTAGACTACAATGAGCAGTTCTTC; CDR3aa: CSALDYNEQFF
abundance: -; j_gene: TRBJ1-2; d_gene: -; v_gene: TRBV30; CDR3nt: TGTGCCTGGACCCGCGGCCGGACAGCTAACTATGGCTACACCTTC; CDR3aa: CAWTRGRTANYGYTF
abundance: -; j_gene: TRBJ2-3; d_gene: TRBD2; v_gene: TRBV9; CDR3nt: TGTGCCAGCAGCTGGACTAGCGGGAAGGATACGCAGTATTTT; CDR3aa: CASSWTSGKDTQYF
abundance: -; j_gene: TRBJ2-5; d_gene: TRBD1; v_gene: TRBV11-3; CDR3nt: TGTGCCAGCAGCTTATTATCGGCAGGGGGCCAAGAGACCCAGTACTTC; CDR3aa: CASSLLSAGGQETQYF
abundance: -; j_gene: TRBJ2-1; d_gene: TRBD2; v_gene: TRBV6-5; CDR3nt: TGTGCCAGCAGTAATCTAGCGGGGGCATACAATGAGCAGTTCTTC; CDR3aa: CASSNLAGAYNEQFF
abundance: -; j_gene: TRBJ1-1; d_gene: TRBD1; v_gene: TRBV6-5; CDR3nt: TGTGCCAGCAGTTCGGGACAGGGGAACACTGAAGCTTTCTTT; CDR3aa: CASSSGQGNTEAFF
abundance: medium-sized; j_gene: TRBJ1-5; d_gene: -; v_gene: TRBV19; CDR3nt: TGTGCCAGTAGTATTTACAGGTCGACACTCAGCAATCAGCCCCAGCATTTT; CDR3aa: CASSIYRSTLSNQPQHF
abundance: -; j_gene: TRBJ2-5; d_gene: -; v_gene: TRBV5-4; CDR3nt: TGTGCCAGCAGCTTGGGCCCCAGCGGCTCCCAAGAGACCCAGTACTTC; CDR3aa: CASSLGPSGSQETQYF
abundance: -; j_gene: TRBJ2-7; d_gene: TRBD1; v_gene: TRBV6-5; CDR3nt: TGTGCCAGCAGCCCACCCGGACAGGGGGCTCACGAGCAGTACTTC; CDR3aa: CASSPPGQGAHEQYF
abundance: few; j_gene: TRBJ1-1; d_gene: -; v_gene: TRBV5-4; CDR3nt: TGTGCCAGCAGCTTGGCCGGAGGGGCCGGGACTGAAGCTTTCTTT; CDR3aa: CASSLAGGAGTEAFF
abundance: few; j_gene: TRBJ1-6; d_gene: TRBD1; v_gene: TRBV5-1; CDR3nt: TGCGCCAGCAGCTTGGAGCTTTCCGGGACAGCCAATTCACCCCTCCACTTT; CDR3aa: CASSLELSGTANSPLHF